Each of the 27 T cell receptor beta chains below was sequenced from the same sample in a study of spatial heterogeneity in lung cancer. Documented time point: blood at routine non-recurrence follow-up after resection. TCRdb used MiXCR to reprocess the 5' RACE reads, holding one entry per CDR3 protein. The sample has approximately 41,000 distinct CDR3 sequences, over 9.5% seen once. The source was PBMCs, collected at follow-up. These receptors were taken from a female donor with early-stage non-small cell lung cancer.

The sample holds many counts of this clonotype. The V gene is TRBV29-1, the J gene TRBJ1-2; no reliable D call. Germline V lookup: CDR1 SQVTM, CDR2 ANQGSEA. The CDR3 loop spans 9 amino acids. Trimming took off 5 bases at V and 7 bases at J, with 5 bases between the two ends. The CDR3 DNA reads as TGCAGCGTTTCTCCTGGCTACACCTTC. Amino acid sequence: CSVSPGYTF.

This clonotype has a count of ten or more. The DNA for the CDR3 is TGTGCCAGCAGCTTAGATGTCGGGGGGTCCACAGATACGCAGTATTTT. Translated: CASSLDVGGSTDTQYF. The rearrangement joins TRBV7-2 to TRBJ2-3; TRBD2 matches 7 bases. This CDR3 contains 16 residues. The V segment lost 1 base and the J segment 2 bases; nucleotides outside the gene matches: 6. Per germline, CDR1 SGHTA and CDR2 FQGNSA.

The chain couples TRBV20-1 to TRBJ2-7; perhaps TRBD2 as D (6 bases). CDR3 length: 12 residues. V was cut by 0 bases and J by 6 bases, with 9 bases left in between. The germline CDR1 and CDR2 sequences are DFQATT and SNEGSKA (reference sequence). CDR3 sequence reads: CSAREEGLEQYF. The DNA for the CDR3 is TGCAGTGCTAGAGAGGAGGGCCTCGAGCAGTACTTC.

This chain links TRBV7-9 with TRBJ1-2; D not certain. There are 10 residues in the CDR3. V lost 10 bases and J lost 6, with 9 bases in between. CDR1 is SEHNR and CDR2 is FQNEAQ in the germline V gene (reference sequence). CDR3 amino acids: CATDTHGYTF. CDR3 DNA: TGTGCCACTGACACCCATGGCTACACCTTC.

This clonotype was counted a few times. The V and J genes are TRBV11-1 and TRBJ1-1; 8 bases align to TRBD1. CDR3 length equals 14 residues. CDR1 and CDR2 (germline): SGHAT, FQDESV (reference sequence). Trimming removed 5 bases from V and 11 bases from J; junction bases left unmatched: 13. CDR3 loop: CASSHRDRGDWAFF. CDR3 nucleotide sequence: TGTGCCAGCAGCCACCGCGACAGGGGAGATTGGGCTTTCTTT.

This clonotype was seen at least ten times. The chain combines TRBV12-3 or TRBV12-4 with TRBJ2-3; no reliable D call. The CDR3 has 12 amino acids. The V gene lost 6 bases and the J gene lost 5 bases, with 9 bases spanning the gap. The CDR3: CASRPSGDTQYF. CDR3 DNA sequence: TGTGCCAGCAGACCTTCTGGAGATACGCAGTATTTT.

The V and J genes are TRBV5-5 and TRBJ2-7; TRBD1 agrees at 9 bases. This CDR3 contains 18 residues. J lost 0 bases, V lost 3 bases, and 13 bases had no gene match. Looked up from germline, CDR1 is SGHKS and CDR2 is YYEKEE (reference sequence). The CDR3 reads CASSSVYTMGQGSYEQYF. CDR3 coding DNA: TGTGCCAGCAGCTCCGTTTACACCATGGGACAGGGCTCCTACGAGCAGTACTTC.

The chain links TRBV7-9 to TRBJ1-1; 8 nucleotides line up with TRBD1. Losses at the gene ends were 5 bases for V and 1 base for J; bases not matched to a gene: 6. Germline assignment: CDR1 SEHNR and CDR2 FQNEAQ (reference sequence). The CDR3 contains 15 residues. The CDR3 coding sequence is TGTGCCAGCAGCCCTCAGGGGGCAGGGAACACTGAAGCTTTCTTT. This encodes CASSPQGAGNTEAFF.

This clonotype was seen at least ten times. The V gene is TRBV4-2, the J gene TRBJ2-4; tentatively, D is TRBD1 (7 bases). The CDR3 runs to 14 residues. The V end was cut by 10 bases, the J end by 5 bases, with 18 bases between. Germline V gives CDR1 LGHNA, CDR2 YNFKEQ. CDR3: CATSDGGQQNIQYF. DNA of the CDR3: TGTGCCACCTCGGACGGGGGACAGCAAAACATTCAGTACTTC.

This clonotype was detected ten times or more. The rearrangement uses TRBV27 and TRBJ2-7; 8 bases align to TRBD1. Trimming took 6 bases from V and 6 from J; bases not matched to a gene: 7. This CDR3 region has 13 residues. Per germline, CDR1 MNHEY and CDR2 SMNVEV (reference sequence). This chain's CDR3 is CASRSGTGLEQYF. Written as DNA, the CDR3 is TGTGCCAGCAGATCCGGGACAGGACTCGAGCAGTACTTC.

Only a few counts were recorded for this clonotype. The CDR3 is CASSFGVGTDTQYF. The DNA of the CDR3 is TGTGCCAGCAGCTTCGGGGTGGGCACAGATACGCAGTATTTT. The chain combines TRBV7-3 with TRBJ2-3; possible D gene TRBD2, 5 bases. CDR1 SGHTA and CDR2 FQGTGA come from the germline V gene. The CDR3 is 14 amino acids. V lost 3 bases, J lost 1 base, and 8 bases lay in between.

This clonotype was seen ten or more times. J is TRBJ2-2 and V is TRBV10-2; TRBD1 matches at 10 bases. Germline CDR1 and CDR2: WSHSY and SAAADI. The CDR3 has 16 residues. V shed 3 bases, J shed 0 bases, and the junction held 1 base outside the gene matches. The CDR3 DNA follows: TGCGCCAGCAGTGAAGGACAGGGGGCGAACACCGGGGAGCTGTTTTTT. Translation gives CASSEGQGANTGELFF.

This clonotype was counted only a few times. In DNA, the CDR3 is TGCGCCAGCAAGGGGACTAGCGGAAGCTCCTACAATGAGCAGTTCTTC. Its protein is CASKGTSGSSYNEQFF. J is TRBJ2-1 and V is TRBV5-1, with 11 bases fitting TRBD2. The CDR3 is 16 residues long. Germline CDR1 SGHRS, CDR2 YFSETQ. Trimming took 6 bases from V and 0 from J; bases not matched to a gene: 5.

This clonotype occurred many times. This chain joins TRBV3-1 and TRBJ2-1; no reliable D call. CDR3 size: 14 residues. The germline V gene has CDR1 LGHDT and CDR2 YNNKEL (reference sequence). The germline V and J ends were trimmed by 3 bases and 6 bases, with 12 bases remaining between them. CDR3 bases: TGTGCCAGCAGCCACGGTAGAATTTCCAATGAGCAGTTCTTC. Translating gives CASSHGRISNEQFF.

This rearrangement joins TRBV6-5 to TRBJ1-1, with a possible D match to TRBD1 (5 bases). V lost 0 bases, J lost 4 bases, and 12 bases lay in between. Germline V gene sequence: CDR1 MNHEY, CDR2 SVGAGI. The CDR3 covers 15 residues. CDR3 in amino acids: CASSYSGVPSTEAFF. The CDR3 nucleotides are TGTGCCAGCAGTTACTCAGGGGTCCCCAGCACTGAAGCTTTCTTT.

This clonotype was seen just once. V is TRBV6-2 or TRBV6-3 and J is TRBJ2-3; TRBD2 matches at 7 bases. The ends lost 5 bases at V and 6 bases at J; junction bases unmatched: 8. CDR1 is MNHEY, CDR2 SVGEGT, per germline. This CDR3 has 14 amino acids. The CDR3 reads CASSLTSKSDTQYF. CDR3 coding DNA: TGTGCCAGCAGTCTGACTAGCAAGTCGGATACGCAGTATTTT.

The chain is built from TRBV11-2 and TRBJ2-7; TRBD1 matches 9 bases. The CDR3 extends over 15 amino acids. Germline V gene data show CDR1 as SGHAT and CDR2 as FQNNGV. The V segment lost 1 base and the J segment 4 bases; nucleotides outside the gene matches: 5. CDR3 coding DNA: TGTGCCAGCAGCTTAGCCGGGACAGGGATTTACGAGCAGTACTTC. Translated, it gives CASSLAGTGIYEQYF.

There are a few counts of this clonotype. The chain carries TRBV18 and TRBJ2-1; 10 bases line up with TRBD1. Germline CDR1 and CDR2: KGHSH and LQKENI. With V trimmed by 5 bases and J by 7 bases, 11 bases remained unmatched. The CDR3 is 16 residues long. The CDR3 DNA reads TGTGCCAGCTCAAGTCTAGGGACAGGGGAGGCTAATGAGCAGTTCTTC. It encodes CASSSLGTGEANEQFF.

This clonotype was found a few times. The V call is TRBV14, the J call TRBJ2-1, with TRBD1 identical over 7 bases. The CDR3 runs 13 residues. Germline lookup yields CDR1 SGHDN and CDR2 FVKESK. V lost 6 bases, J lost 4 bases, and 3 bases stayed unmatched. CDR3 sequence (DNA): TGTGCCAGCAGGGCACAGGGGTACAATGAGCAGTTCTTC. Encoded protein: CASRAQGYNEQFF.

This clonotype was detected many times. The J gene is TRBJ2-1, the V gene TRBV2; D tentatively reads TRBD1 or TRBD2 (6 bases each). CDR1 SNHLY and CDR2 FYNNEI come from the germline V gene. The CDR3 extends over 15 amino acids. Trimming removed 1 base from V and 8 bases from J, with 15 bases in between. The CDR3 DNA reads TGTGCCAGCAGTGAAGGGGGGGCACTAGGCTATGAGCAGTTCTTC. Translating gives CASSEGGALGYEQFF.

This clonotype occurred many times. The V call is TRBV7-9, the J call TRBJ2-1; 7 nucleotides line up with TRBD1. V lost 4 bases to trimming and J lost 2 bases; unmatched junction nucleotides: 5. The CDR3 contains 15 residues. The germline CDR1 and CDR2 sequences are SEHNR and FQNEAQ (reference sequence). CDR3 amino acids: CASSSYRGPYNEQFF. In DNA form, the CDR3 reads TGTGCCAGCAGCTCATACAGGGGCCCCTACAATGAGCAGTTCTTC.

The chain links TRBV2 to TRBJ1-5, with D possibly TRBD1 on 6 matching bases. Germline V gene lookup returns CDR1 SNHLY and CDR2 FYNNEI. The ends were cut back, 4 bases at V and 6 bases at J, with 10 bases in the middle. The CDR3 consists of 13 residues. DNA for the CDR3: TGTGCCAGCAGTGTACAGGGACGTCAGCCCCAGCATTTT. Amino acids: CASSVQGRQPQHF.

Here the CDR3 DNA reads TGTGCCAGCAGTTTAGGGACCCCAAATTCACCCCTCCACTTT. This codes for CASSLGTPNSPLHF. V is TRBV12-3 or TRBV12-4 and J is TRBJ1-6; D not certain. Trimming took 1 base from V and 7 from J, leaving 8 bases between them. This CDR3 is 14 amino acids long.

This clonotype was counted many times. The chain employs TRBV12-3 or TRBV12-4 and TRBJ2-3; perhaps TRBD2 as D (6 bases). This CDR3 is built from 16 residues. Trimming removed 5 bases at V and 2 bases at J, with 17 bases between. In DNA, the CDR3 is TGTGCCAGCAGTGTACCTAGCGAAGGAAACACAGATACGCAGTATTTT. Translated, it gives CASSVPSEGNTDTQYF.

This clonotype has a count of ten or more. The chain employs TRBV29-1 and TRBJ2-6; D possibly uses TRBD1 or TRBD2 (6 bases each). CDR1 and CDR2 from the germline V gene are SQVTM and ANQGSEA. With 6 bases removed from V and 3 bases from J, the gap between germline ends came to 15 bases. This CDR3 has 15 residues. The CDR3 nucleotides are TGCAGCGTCGCAGGGGACTCTAGTGGGGCCAACGTCCTGACTTTC. The encoded protein is CSVAGDSSGANVLTF.

The chain recombines TRBV18 with TRBJ2-5, with a weak D call TRBD2 (6 bases). Trimming shortened V by 3 bases and J by 2 bases, and 16 bases separated the two germline ends. This CDR3 is 16 amino acids long. Germline V gene data show CDR1 as KGHSH and CDR2 as LQKENI. For the CDR3, the DNA is TGTGCCAGCTCACCGTGGCGGGGAAGCATTCAAGAGACCCAGTACTTC. It yields the protein CASSPWRGSIQETQYF.

This clonotype turned up a few times. The rearrangement joins TRBV6-6 to TRBJ1-1; D is undetermined. With 6 bases removed from V and 5 bases from J, the gap between germline ends came to 7 bases. CDR3 size: 11 residues. Germline V CDR1 and CDR2: MNHNY, SVGAGI (reference sequence). The CDR3 DNA reads as TGTGCCAGCAGCCTCGCTACTGAAGCTTTCTTT. Its protein is CASSLATEAFF.